This is a list of T cell receptor beta chains from one sample in a study of T cell responses to AZD1222 COVID-19 vaccine. TCRdb's copy holds only in-frame clones and misses some; the assay was immunoSEQ multiplex PCR. The data contain 80,000 to 100,000 clones, 70% to 90% of them singletons. Here the sequenced sample was peripheral blood, taken 28 days after the second AZD1222 dose. Source of these receptors: an adult who received the AZD1222 COVID-19 vaccine. Each CDR3 is given with its conserved first and last residue. A D gene is named only where the DNA matches it firmly. Only some rows state a clone size, as once, few, many or a class for expanded clones.

d_call j_call clone_size v_call cdr3_length cdr3_nt cdr3_aa
- TRBJ2-2 once TRBV2 14 TGTGCCAGCAGTGATACAGTGAAGGTCGGGGAGCTGTTTTTT CASSDTVKVGELFF
- TRBJ1-2 once TRBV3-1/TRBV3-2 14 TGTGCCAGCAGCCAAGATTATAAGTACTATGGCTACACCTTC CASSQDYKYYGYTF
TRBD1 TRBJ1-1 - TRBV6-2/TRBV6-3 17 TGTGCCAGCAGTTACTTGGGGACAGGGTTTCGGAGCACTGAAGCTTTCTTT CASSYLGTGFRSTEAFF
- TRBJ2-5 - TRBV12-5 13 TGTGCTAGTGGTTCACAGATCGAAGAGACCCAGTACTTC CASGSQIEETQYF
TRBD1 TRBJ1-5 - TRBV2 16 TGTGCCAGCAGTGCCCCACAGGGGGCGTACGGTCAGCCCCAGCATTTT CASSAPQGAYGQPQHF
- TRBJ1-1 once TRBV6-6 11 TGTGCCAGCAGTTCGTATACTGAAGCTTTCTTT CASSSYTEAFF
TRBD1 TRBJ1-2 - TRBV10-3 13 TGTGCCATCAGTGTTGACAGGGGCTATGGCTACACCTTC CAISVDRGYGYTF
TRBD1 TRBJ2-2 - TRBV29-1 17 TGCAGCGTTGAAGGATTCCGGGACAGGGGGCGTACCGGGGAGCTGTTTTTT CSVEGFRDRGRTGELFF
- TRBJ1-5 - TRBV10-3 15 TGTGCCATCAGTGAGTCGAAGGGGGATGGACAGCCCCAGCATTTT CAISESKGDGQPQHF
TRBD1 TRBJ2-4 - TRBV5-1 16 TGCGCCAGCAGCTTGTTGCCCCCCGGACAGGGGGAAAATCAGTACTTC CASSLLPPGQGENQYF
TRBD2 TRBJ2-4 - TRBV7-2 15 TGTGCCAGCAGCTCTAGCGGGCCAGGGACGAACATTCAGTACTTC CASSSSGPGTNIQYF
- TRBJ2-2 - TRBV7-8 13 TGTGCCAGCAGCTTATCTTGGGCCGGGGAGCTGTTTTTT CASSLSWAGELFF
TRBD2 TRBJ2-1 - TRBV7-9 14 TGTGCCAGCAGCGCCAGCGGGAATTTCAATGAGCAGTTCTTC CASSASGNFNEQFF
TRBD2 TRBJ2-3 - TRBV5-1 15 TGCGCCAGCTCCCTGAGCGGGGGCACCACAGATACGCAGTATTTT CASSLSGGTTDTQYF
- TRBJ2-1 - TRBV5-4 14 TGTGCCAGCAGCTCAGGGACCGACGGCATCAAGCAGTTCTTC CASSSGTDGIKQFF
- TRBJ1-1 - TRBV6-5 14 TGTGCCAGTCTACTCGGGACTATGAACACTGAAGCTTTCTTT CASLLGTMNTEAFF
- TRBJ1-6 - TRBV6-5 15 TGTGCCAGCAGGACCCCCCAGGGGAACAATTCACCCCTCCACTTT CASRTPQGNNSPLHF
- TRBJ2-2 - TRBV6-5 13 TGTGCCAGCAGTCTAGGAGAGGACGGGGAGCTGTTTTTT CASSLGEDGELFF
TRBD2 TRBJ2-3 - TRBV9 16 TGTGCCAGCAGTGCCTGGGGGGGAACTAGCACAGATACGCAGTATTTT CASSAWGGTSTDTQYF
- TRBJ2-5 - TRBV5-8 13 TGTGCCAGCAGCTTCAGGAACCAAGAGACCCAGTACTTC CASSFRNQETQYF
- TRBJ1-4 - TRBV5-1 16 TGCGCCAGCAGCTTGGGGGGTGGTGTCCGTAATGAAAAACTGTTTTTT CASSLGGGVRNEKLFF
- TRBJ1-6 - TRBV18 14 TGTGCCAGCTCACTGCAGGGCTATAATTCACCCCTCCACTTT CASSLQGYNSPLHF
- TRBJ1-2 - TRBV29-1 11 TGCAGCGCAATCGTGGGGGTTGGCTACACCTTC CSAIVGVGYTF
- TRBJ1-4 - TRBV11-2 13 TGTGCCAGCAGCTTAGTGACTGCGGAAAAACTGTTTTTT CASSLVTAEKLFF
- TRBJ2-7 - TRBV5-8 12 TGTGCCAGCAGCTTGAGGACCTACGAGCAGTACTTC CASSLRTYEQYF
TRBD1 TRBJ1-1 - TRBV28 16 TGTGCCAGCAGTTTGATTCTCAGGGGGGGGCACACTGAAGCTTTCTTT CASSLILRGGHTEAFF
- TRBJ1-3 - TRBV4-3 16 TGCGCCAGCAGCCAAGGCAACAGCAACTCTGGAAACACCATATATTTT CASSQGNSNSGNTIYF
- TRBJ1-3 - TRBV11-3 16 TGTGCCAGCAGCCCATCCGGGACCCCAACACGAAACACCATATATTTT CASSPSGTPTRNTIYF
- TRBJ1-5 once TRBV2 13 TGTGCCAGCAGAAAATATAGCAATCAGCCCCAGCATTTT CASRKYSNQPQHF
- TRBJ2-7 - TRBV9 13 TGTGCCAGCAGCCGGACACAAGCCGTCGAGCAGTACTTC CASSRTQAVEQYF
- TRBJ2-5 - TRBV7-9 15 TGTGCCAGCAGCTTAGGAACCTGGGGCCAAGAGACCCAGTACTTC CASSLGTWGQETQYF
- TRBJ1-1 - TRBV18 14 TGTGCCAGCTCACCCACAGGCCTGAACACTGAAGCTTTCTTT CASSPTGLNTEAFF
TRBD1 TRBJ1-2 few TRBV5-1 15 TGCGCCAGCAGCGCAGCGACAGGGAAGTCCTATGGCTACACCTTC CASSAATGKSYGYTF
TRBD2 TRBJ2-1 - TRBV6-2/TRBV6-3 14 TGTGCCAGCAGCCAAAGCGGGAGTTCGGGGGAGCAGTTCTTC CASSQSGSSGEQFF
- TRBJ1-6 - TRBV7-9 12 TGTGCCAGCAGCGCACAGCATTCACCCCTCCACTTT CASSAQHSPLHF
- TRBJ2-2 - TRBV19 17 TGTGCCAGTAGTAGGACCGGGACTCAATTGAACACCGGGGAGCTGTTTTTT CASSRTGTQLNTGELFF